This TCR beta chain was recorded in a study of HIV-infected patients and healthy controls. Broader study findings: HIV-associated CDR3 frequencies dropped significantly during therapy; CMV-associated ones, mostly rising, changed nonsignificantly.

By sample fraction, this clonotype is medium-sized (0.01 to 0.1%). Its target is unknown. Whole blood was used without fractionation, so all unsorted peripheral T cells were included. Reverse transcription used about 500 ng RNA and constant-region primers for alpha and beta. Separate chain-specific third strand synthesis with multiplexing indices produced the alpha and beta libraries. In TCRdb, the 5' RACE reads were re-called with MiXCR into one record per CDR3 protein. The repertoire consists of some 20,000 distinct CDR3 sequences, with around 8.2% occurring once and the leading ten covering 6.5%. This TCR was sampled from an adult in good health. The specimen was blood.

The CDR3 loop is CASSLLNTGELFF. As DNA, the CDR3 is TGTGCCAGCAGCCTCCTGAACACCGGGGAGCTGTTTTTT. V gene TRBV6-5 combines with J gene TRBJ2-2, with D uncertain. Germline CDR1 is MNHEY and CDR2 is SVGAGI. V was pared by 6 bases and J by 1 base, with 6 bases between. The CDR3 length is 13 residues.